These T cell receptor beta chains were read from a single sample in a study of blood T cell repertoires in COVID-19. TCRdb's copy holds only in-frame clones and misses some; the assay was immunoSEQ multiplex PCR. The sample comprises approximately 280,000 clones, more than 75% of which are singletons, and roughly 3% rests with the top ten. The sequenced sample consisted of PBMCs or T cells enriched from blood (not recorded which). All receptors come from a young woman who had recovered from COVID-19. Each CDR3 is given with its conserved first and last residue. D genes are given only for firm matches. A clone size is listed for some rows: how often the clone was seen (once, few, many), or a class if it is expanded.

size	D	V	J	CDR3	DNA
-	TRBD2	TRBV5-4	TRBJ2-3	CASSSGTSGSTDTQYF	TGTGCCAGCAGCTCCGGGACTAGCGGGAGCACAGATACGCAGTATTTT
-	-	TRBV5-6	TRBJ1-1	CASSSAGRQAFF	TGTGCCAGCAGCTCCGCGGGGAGGCAAGCTTTCTTT
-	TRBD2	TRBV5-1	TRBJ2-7	CASSFQREGKQYF	TGCGCCAGCAGCTTTCAGCGGGAGGGGAAGCAGTACTTC
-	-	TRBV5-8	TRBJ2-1	CASNRAGPAGSTGEFF	TGTGCCAGCAACCGGGCGGGACCTGCAGGCAGCACCGGGGAGTTCTTC
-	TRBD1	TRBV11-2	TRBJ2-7	CASSLDRGSHEQYF	TGTGCCAGCAGCTTGGACAGGGGGAGCCACGAGCAGTACTTC
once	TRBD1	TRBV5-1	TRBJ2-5	CASSDRQGPETQYF	TGCGCCAGCAGCGACCGACAGGGCCCAGAGACCCAGTACTTC
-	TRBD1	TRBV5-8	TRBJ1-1	CASSLTGGRNTEAFF	TGTGCCAGCAGCCTAACAGGGGGCCGGAACACTGAAGCTTTCTTT
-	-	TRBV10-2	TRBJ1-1	CASTDQGSNTEAFF	TGCGCCAGCACTGATCAGGGTTCTAACACTGAAGCTTTCTTT
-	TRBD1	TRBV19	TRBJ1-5	CASSIRTSTGFDQPQHF	TGTGCCAGTAGTATCAGAACCTCGACAGGGTTTGATCAGCCCCAGCATTTT
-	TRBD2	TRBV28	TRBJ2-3	CASSFKGYGRGADTQYF	TGTGCCAGCAGTTTTAAGGGCTACGGGAGGGGTGCAGATACGCAGTATTTT
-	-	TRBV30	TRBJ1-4	CAWSVGHNEKLFF	TGTGCCTGGAGTGTCGGACATAATGAAAAACTGTTTTTT
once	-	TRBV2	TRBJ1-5	CASSKQGGNQPQHF	TGTGCCAGCAGTAAACAGGGAGGGAATCAGCCCCAGCATTTT
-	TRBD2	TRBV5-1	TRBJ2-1	CASSLAPSGSGGSYNEQFF	TGCGCCAGCAGCTTGGCCCCTAGCGGGAGCGGGGGCTCCTACAATGAGCAGTTCTTC
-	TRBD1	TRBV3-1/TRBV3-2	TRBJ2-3	CASTQQGAGTDTQYF	TGTGCCAGCACCCAACAGGGGGCTGGTACAGATACGCAGTATTTT
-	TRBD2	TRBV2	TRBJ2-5	CASKARGDQETQYF	TGTGCCAGCAAGGCCCGGGGGGACCAAGAGACCCAGTACTTC
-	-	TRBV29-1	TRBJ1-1	CSVDSWAANTEAFF	TGCAGCGTAGATTCATGGGCAGCGAACACTGAAGCTTTCTTT
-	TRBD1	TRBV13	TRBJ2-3	CASSIRQGSFRTDTQYF	TGTGCCAGCAGCATCCGACAGGGTTCGTTTAGGACAGATACGCAGTATTTT
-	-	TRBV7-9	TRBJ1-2	CASSEGEANYGYTF	TGTGCCAGCTCAGAGGGAGAAGCTAACTATGGCTACACCTTC
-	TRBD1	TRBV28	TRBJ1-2	CASSLSQGAYYGYTF	TGTGCCAGCAGTTTAAGCCAGGGGGCCTACTATGGCTACACCTTC
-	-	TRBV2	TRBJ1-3	CASSEIQVSPIYF	TGTGCCAGCAGTGAAATACAGGTGTCTCCCATATATTTT